The sequence of this TCR beta chain was determined in a study of regulatory T cells in long-lasting Graves disease (dated by TCRdb to about 2021). Regarding the complete study: Persistent Graves' disease meant more than 5 years of antithyroid drug treatment with TSH receptor autoantibodies that stayed positive. Patients with persistent Graves' disease were compared with patients with newly diagnosed Graves' disease using TCR sequencing and RNA sequencing of peripheral blood. The study was conducted in China and was registered as a clinical trial. TCR sequencing covered approximately 13 persistent and approximately 20 newly diagnosed Graves' disease patients, around 35 samples in total. On average, persistent Graves' disease patients in the clinical cohort had been on antithyroid drugs for approximately ten years. What the work shows at the level of the full study, not this receptor alone: Compared with newly diagnosed patients, persistent Graves' disease patients had lower TCR Shannon entropy and fewer highly expanded clones, which suggests clonal expansion. Sequencing and analysis were limited to the TCR beta chain. Because the primary lesion, thyroid tissue, could not be accessed, the study looked at peripheral blood alone. TRBV28, TRBJ1-2 and TRBJ2-5 were preferentially used in persistent disease, while TRBV20-1 and TRBJ2-1 were favored in newly diagnosed disease. The authors acknowledged the small sample size as a limitation that may reduce accuracy. A larger number of public clonotypes was shared among persistent patients (under 3,000) than among newly diagnosed patients (over 850).

The sample holds many counts of this clonotype. It lacks a known antigen. No base-level quality is on record; no much larger clone is a single base apart. The time point label here, explained by the study, means: persistent/refractory GD, antithyroid drugs over 5 years with positive TRAb. For both TCR sequencing and RNA sequencing, RNA was extracted from PBMCs using TRIzol. The diagnosis of Graves' disease was made according to American Thyroid Association guidelines. The patients came from an endocrinology department in Xi'an, China. Each patient gave approximately 8.8 milliliters of peripheral blood, collected in an EDTA anticoagulant tube. PBMCs were isolated by Ficoll Paque Plus density gradient separation without further T cell sorting. RNA quality was checked with an Agilent 2100 Bioanalyzer and agarose gel, and concentration with a NanoDrop 2000. Libraries were prepared through multiplex PCR. Sequencing relied on an Illumina HiSeq 4000. CDR3 regions were amplified by Arm-PCR with iRepertoire HTBI primers to construct TCR beta libraries. PCR products were gel purified before sequencing. The authors' pipeline ran thus. Gene usage analysis of CDR3 amino acid clonotypes relied on the 60 or so TRBV and around 13 TRBJ segments identified across samples. Filtered high-quality paired reads were merged into contigs using COPE and FqMerger. Contigs were aligned with BLAST to IMGT TRBV, TRBD and TRBJ reference genes, and CDR3 was defined per IMGT. Highly expanded clones were defined as clonotypes with a frequency above 0.1%. Repertoire diversity was measured by Shannon entropy, and V-J evenness by the Gini coefficient. Clonotypes shared by more than one individual were considered public. The raw public reads went through TCRdb reprocessing: fastp at Q25, MiXCR clone calling, in-frame beta chains kept. Rows with a matching CDR3 protein are joined into one entry that keeps the most common DNA and genes. These V and J calls are TCRdb output, not the study's own analysis. The sample table lists about 450,000 distinct CDR3 sequences, about a quarter of them with a count of one. Of the sample, roughly 26% falls within the top ten clones.

The CDR3 starts with the cysteine, ends with the phenylalanine, and has 11 residues. Solely the CDR3 DNA is kept, with 33 bases framed from the first base. The germline V gene supplies CDR1 MNHEY and CDR2 SVGEGT. V is pared back by 10 bases and J by 1 base, with 7 bases lying between the germline termini. This clonotype was sampled from a female donor with Graves disease. The sample consisted of peripheral blood mononuclear cells (PBMCs), taken when the disease was refractory, from a patient treated with antithyroid drugs. The V and J segments used are TRBV6-2 or TRBV6-3 and TRBJ1-1; too little of a D gene remains to name it. The DNA sequence is given as TGTGCCACCTCAACGAACACTGAAGCTTTCTTT. Its protein is CATSTNTEAFF.